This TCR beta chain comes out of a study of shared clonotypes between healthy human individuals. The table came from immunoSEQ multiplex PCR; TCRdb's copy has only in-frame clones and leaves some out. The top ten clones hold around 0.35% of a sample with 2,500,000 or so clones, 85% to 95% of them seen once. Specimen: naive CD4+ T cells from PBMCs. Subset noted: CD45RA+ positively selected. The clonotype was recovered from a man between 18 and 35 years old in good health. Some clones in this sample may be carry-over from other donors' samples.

CDR3 region: CASSESDSGYEQYF. The CDR3 region has the DNA TGTGCCAGCAGTGAAAGTGACAGCGGGTACGAGCAGTACTTC. The chain couples TRBV6-1 to TRBJ2-7; D perhaps matches TRBD2 (6 bases). The germline V gene has CDR1 MNHNS and CDR2 SASEGT. The V end lost 2 bases, the J end lost 4 bases, and 12 bases lay between the germline ends. The CDR3 has 14 amino acids.